This TCR beta chain was captured by sequencing in a study of T cell changes during pregnancy in multiple sclerosis. Germline-derived CDR1 and CDR2 are WSHSY and SAAADI. CDR3 length equals 12 residues. V shed 0 bases and J shed 8 bases, with 8 bases lying between them. Some clones are missing from TCRdb's copy, which holds only in-frame ones; the method was immunoSEQ multiplex PCR. The data show about 4,000 clones, with 70% to 90% seen just once and roughly 15% held by the top ten. The starting material was CD8+ T cells from peripheral blood mononuclear cells, obtained in the first trimester of pregnancy. The receptor was derived from a female donor in good health, enrolled as a control in a pregnancy study. The chain couples TRBV10-2 to TRBJ2-7, with D unclear. CDR3 sequence (DNA): TGCGCCAGCAGTGAGTCTGTCCTTCAGCAGTACTTC. Its translation is CASSESVLQQYF.